In this sample, the clone carrying this T cell receptor beta chain turned up many times. Time point noted: pre-sensitization, week 0. The treatment here: therapeutic diphenylcyclopropenone sensitization with weekly scalp DPC. The sample belongs to a study of human T cells and chemical hapten exposure. TCRdb used MiXCR to reprocess the RACE reads, holding one entry per CDR3 protein. Of more than 250,000 distinct CDR3 sequences in the sample, approximately 8.6% were seen once. This receptor was obtained from a woman in her thirties or forties with alopecia areata. Some clones in this sample may be carry-over from other donors' samples. Source: whole blood, taken in connection with sensitization to the hapten diphenylcyclopropenone (DPC).

The CDR3 here is CASSDGTSGNEQFF. Written as DNA, the CDR3 is TGTGCCAGCAGTGACGGGACTAGCGGGAATGAGCAGTTCTTC. The J gene is TRBJ2-1, the V gene TRBV6-4; 12 nucleotides line up with TRBD2. CDR3 size: 14 residues. The germline gives CDR1 MRHNA, CDR2 SNTAGT. Losses at the gene ends were 2 bases for V and 7 bases for J; bases not matched to a gene: 0.